These T cell receptor beta chains were read from a single sample in a study of blood T cell repertoires in COVID-19. Measured with immunoSEQ multiplex PCR; TCRdb has only the in-frame clones, and not every one. The profile shows approximately 170,000 clones, roughly nine tenths of them singletons. Sequencing used peripheral blood. Every receptor here comes from a man aged 18 to 29 who had recovered from COVID-19. CDR3s include the opening cysteine and the closing phenylalanine or tryptophan. The order of the fields is D gene, V gene, J gene, clone size, CDR3 DNA, CDR3 protein. D genes are given only for firm matches. Rows give clone size only sometimes, using once, few, many, or a class for an expanded clone.

-	TRBV6-6	TRBJ1-5	-	TGTGCGTCTGGGGCATATAGCAATCAGCCCCAGCATTTT	CASGAYSNQPQHF
-	TRBV15	TRBJ1-6	-	TGTGCCACCAGCAGGGGGAGGACCTATAATTCACCCCTCCACTTT	CATSRGRTYNSPLHF
TRBD1	TRBV11-2	TRBJ1-2	-	TGTGCCAGCAGCTTAGGGACAGGGAACTATGGCTACACCTTC	CASSLGTGNYGYTF
TRBD1	TRBV19	TRBJ2-7	-	TGTGCCAGTAGTACCGCGGGACAGGGCCTCTACGAGCAGTACTTC	CASSTAGQGLYEQYF
TRBD1	TRBV24-1	TRBJ2-2	-	TGTGCCACCAGGCATGCAGGGGGCCGTGGAGGGGAGCTGTTTTTT	CATRHAGGRGGELFF
TRBD1	TRBV9	TRBJ1-5	-	TGTGCCAGCAGCGTCGGACAGGGGGATAATCAGCCCCAGCATTTT	CASSVGQGDNQPQHF
-	TRBV19	TRBJ2-3	-	TGTGCCAGTAGTATCGGGACTCAACTAATCACAGATACGCAGTATTTT	CASSIGTQLITDTQYF
-	TRBV24-1	TRBJ2-7	-	TGTGCCACCAGTGATTTGCGCTGGCGGAGCTCCTACGAGCAGTACTTC	CATSDLRWRSSYEQYF
TRBD1	TRBV5-5	TRBJ1-4	-	TGTGCCAGCAGCTTGGGGACAGGGCTCGGAGATGAAAAACTGTTTTTT	CASSLGTGLGDEKLFF
-	TRBV7-6	TRBJ1-1	-	TGTGCCAGCAGCCGGGGAGGAGGCACTGAAGCTTTCTTT	CASSRGGGTEAFF
-	TRBV7-7	TRBJ2-5	-	TGTGCTAGCAGCTTAGAACTGGAAGAGACCCAGTACTTC	CASSLELEETQYF
TRBD1	TRBV10-3	TRBJ2-1	-	TGTGCCATCAGGGGGACAGGGAATGAGCAGTTCTTC	CAIRGTGNEQFF
-	TRBV7-2	TRBJ2-3	-	TGTGCCAGCAGTCCTACTAGATCCGATACGCAGTATTTT	CASSPTRSDTQYF
TRBD2	TRBV11-2	TRBJ2-1	-	TGTGCCAGCAGCCATAGCGGGAGTAATTCCAATGAGCAGTTCTTC	CASSHSGSNSNEQFF
-	TRBV7-2	TRBJ1-1	-	TGTGCCAGCATCTACGACAGGTCGGGAACTGAAGCTTTCTTT	CASIYDRSGTEAFF
-	TRBV6-2/TRBV6-3	TRBJ2-1	few	TGTGCCAGCAGTTACATAGTTTACAGGGCGGATGAGCAGTTCTTC	CASSYIVYRADEQFF
-	TRBV4-1	TRBJ2-7	-	TGCGCCAGCAGCCACCAGGGGGGAGAGCAGTACTTC	CASSHQGGEQYF
TRBD1	TRBV30	TRBJ2-7	-	TGTGCCTGGGGGACAGCCTACGAGCAGTACTTC	CAWGTAYEQYF
-	TRBV11-3	TRBJ1-1	-	TGTGCCAGCAGCGCGACTACGAACACTGAAGCTTTCTTT	CASSATTNTEAFF
TRBD1	TRBV9	TRBJ1-2	-	TGTGCCAGCAGCGTAGATGGCAGGGGGGACTATGGCTACACCTTC	CASSVDGRGDYGYTF
-	TRBV30	TRBJ2-1	-	TGTGCCTGGAGACGGGCCTACAATGAGCAGTTCTTC	CAWRRAYNEQFF
-	TRBV24-1	TRBJ2-3	-	TGTGCCACCAGTGATTCCAGGGGTTCAGATACGCAGTATTTT	CATSDSRGSDTQYF
TRBD2	TRBV7-9	TRBJ2-1	once	TGTGCCAGCAGCTTACCGCCGGGACTAAAAGCCTACAATGAGCAGTTCTTC	CASSLPPGLKAYNEQFF
-	TRBV5-5	TRBJ1-2	few	TGTGCCAGCAGCCAGTCCGGGGGGTCGCACTATGGCTACACCTTC	CASSQSGGSHYGYTF
TRBD2	TRBV3-1/TRBV3-2	TRBJ2-5	-	TGTGCCAGCAGCCAATACGCCCCTGGGGCTAGCGGGATGAAAGAGACCCAGTACTTC	CASSQYAPGASGMKETQYF
-	TRBV6-2/TRBV6-3	TRBJ2-1	-	TGTGCCAGCAGCCCTGATTACAGGGCCCCGGGTGTGAAGTTCTTC	CASSPDYRAPGVKFF
-	TRBV20-1	TRBJ1-5	-	TGCAGTGCTAGTCCACAGGGTAGCAATCAGCCCCAGCATTTT	CSASPQGSNQPQHF
-	TRBV3-1/TRBV3-2	TRBJ1-2	few	TGTGCCAGCAGCCAAGCCGACGACTCGAGCTACACCTTC	CASSQADDSSYTF
TRBD1	TRBV9	TRBJ2-7	-	TGTGCCAGCAGCGCCGGACAGGGGGCTTACTACGAGCAGTACTTC	CASSAGQGAYYEQYF
-	TRBV27	TRBJ1-1	many	TGTGCCAGCAGTTTGCGACAGACCGCGAACACTGAAGCTTTCTTT	CASSLRQTANTEAFF
TRBD2	TRBV5-1	TRBJ2-4	-	TGCGCCAGCAGCCCCGGGACTAGCGGGAGGGCAGGTTCGGGAAACATTCAGTACTTC	CASSPGTSGRAGSGNIQYF